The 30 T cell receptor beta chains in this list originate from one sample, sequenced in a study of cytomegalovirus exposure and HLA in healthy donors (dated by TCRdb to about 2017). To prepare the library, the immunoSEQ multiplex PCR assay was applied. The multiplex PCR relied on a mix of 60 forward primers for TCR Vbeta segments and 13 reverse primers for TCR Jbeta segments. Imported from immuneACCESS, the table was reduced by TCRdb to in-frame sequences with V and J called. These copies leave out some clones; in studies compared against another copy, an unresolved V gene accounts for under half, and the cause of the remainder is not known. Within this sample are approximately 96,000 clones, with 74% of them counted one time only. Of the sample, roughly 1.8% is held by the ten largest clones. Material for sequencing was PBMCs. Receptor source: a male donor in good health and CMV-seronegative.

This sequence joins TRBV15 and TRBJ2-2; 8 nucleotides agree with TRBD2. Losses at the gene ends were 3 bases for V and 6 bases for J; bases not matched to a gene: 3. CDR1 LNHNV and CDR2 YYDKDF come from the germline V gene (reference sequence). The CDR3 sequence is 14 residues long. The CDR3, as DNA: TGTGCCACCAGCAGGGGACTAGTCCCCGGGGAGCTGTTTTTT. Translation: CATSRGLVPGELFF.

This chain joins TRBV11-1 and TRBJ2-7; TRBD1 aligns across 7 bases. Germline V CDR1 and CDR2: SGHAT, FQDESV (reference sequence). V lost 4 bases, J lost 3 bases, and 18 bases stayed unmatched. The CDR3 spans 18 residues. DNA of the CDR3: TGTGCCAGCAGCTACTCAAGACAGGGAGCTCAAGGTAACTACGAGCAGTACTTC. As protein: CASSYSRQGAQGNYEQYF.

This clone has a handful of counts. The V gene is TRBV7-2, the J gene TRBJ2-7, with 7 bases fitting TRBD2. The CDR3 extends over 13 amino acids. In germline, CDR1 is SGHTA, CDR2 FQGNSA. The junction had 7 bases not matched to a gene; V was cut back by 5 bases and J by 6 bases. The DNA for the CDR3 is TGTGCCAGCAGCGCGGGACTATTTAGCGAGCAGTACTTC. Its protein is CASSAGLFSEQYF.

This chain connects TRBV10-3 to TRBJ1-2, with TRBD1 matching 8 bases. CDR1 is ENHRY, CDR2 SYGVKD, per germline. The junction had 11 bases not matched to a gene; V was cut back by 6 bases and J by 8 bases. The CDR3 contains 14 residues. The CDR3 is CAISLGQEIRGYTF. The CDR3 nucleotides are TGTGCCATCAGCCTGGGACAGGAGATTAGGGGCTACACCTTC.

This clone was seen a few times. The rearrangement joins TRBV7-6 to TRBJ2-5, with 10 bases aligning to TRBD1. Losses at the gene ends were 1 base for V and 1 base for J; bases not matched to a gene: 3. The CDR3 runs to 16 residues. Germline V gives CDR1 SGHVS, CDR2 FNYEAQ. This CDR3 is CASSLVGTGVQETQYF. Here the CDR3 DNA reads TGTGCCAGCAGCTTAGTCGGGACAGGGGTCCAAGAGACCCAGTACTTC.

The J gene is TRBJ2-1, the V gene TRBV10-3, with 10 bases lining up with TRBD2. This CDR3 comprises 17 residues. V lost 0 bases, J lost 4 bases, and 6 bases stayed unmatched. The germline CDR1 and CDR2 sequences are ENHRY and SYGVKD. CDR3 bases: TGTGCCATCAGTGAGTCTGGAGCGGGAGGGATTTACAATGAGCAGTTCTTC. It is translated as CAISESGAGGIYNEQFF.

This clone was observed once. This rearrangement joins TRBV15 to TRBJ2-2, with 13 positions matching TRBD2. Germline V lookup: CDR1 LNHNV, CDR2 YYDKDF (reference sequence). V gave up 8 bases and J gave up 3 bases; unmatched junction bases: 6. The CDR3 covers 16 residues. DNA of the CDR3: TGTGCCACCTCGGGGACTAGCGGGAAAGACACCGGGGAGCTGTTTTTT. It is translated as CATSGTSGKDTGELFF.

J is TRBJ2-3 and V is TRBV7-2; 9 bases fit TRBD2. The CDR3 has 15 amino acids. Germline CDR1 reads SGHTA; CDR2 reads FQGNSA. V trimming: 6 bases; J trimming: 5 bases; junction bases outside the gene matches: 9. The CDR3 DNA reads TGTGCCAGCAGTATCGTAGCGGGAGATGGAGATACGCAGTATTTT. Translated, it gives CASSIVAGDGDTQYF.

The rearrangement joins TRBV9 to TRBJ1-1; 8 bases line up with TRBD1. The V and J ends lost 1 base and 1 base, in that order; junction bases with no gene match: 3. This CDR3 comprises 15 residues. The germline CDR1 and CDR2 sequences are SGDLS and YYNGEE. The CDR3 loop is CASSVWTGRNTEAFF. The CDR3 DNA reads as TGTGCCAGCAGCGTATGGACAGGGAGGAACACTGAAGCTTTCTTT.

In DNA form, the CDR3 reads TGTGCCAGCAGTGTACTAGCGGGAGGGCCGGGTGAGCAGTTCTTC. Translation gives CASSVLAGGPGEQFF. V gene TRBV6-1 combines with J gene TRBJ2-1, with TRBD2 matching over 13 bases. The CDR3 spans 15 residues. Germline CDR1 MNHNS, CDR2 SASEGT. Losses at the gene ends were 4 bases for V and 9 bases for J; bases not matched to a gene: 6.

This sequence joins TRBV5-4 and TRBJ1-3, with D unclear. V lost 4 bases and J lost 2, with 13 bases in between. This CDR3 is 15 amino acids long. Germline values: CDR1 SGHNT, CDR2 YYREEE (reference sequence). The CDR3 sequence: CASSGGSSPGNTIYF. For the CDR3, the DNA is TGTGCCAGCAGCGGAGGGTCTTCCCCTGGAAACACCATATATTTT.

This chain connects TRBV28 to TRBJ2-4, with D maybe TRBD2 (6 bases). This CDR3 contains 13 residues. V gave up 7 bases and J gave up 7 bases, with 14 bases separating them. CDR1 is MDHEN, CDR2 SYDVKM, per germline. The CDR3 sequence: CASTSGRDNIQYF. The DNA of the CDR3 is TGTGCCAGCACGTCAGGGCGGGATAACATTCAGTACTTC.

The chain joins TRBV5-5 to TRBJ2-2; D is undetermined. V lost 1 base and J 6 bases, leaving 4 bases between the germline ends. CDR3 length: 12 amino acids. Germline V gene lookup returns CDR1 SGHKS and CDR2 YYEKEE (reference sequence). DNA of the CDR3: TGTGCCAGCAGCTTGTTCGCCGGGGAGCTGTTTTTT. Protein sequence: CASSLFAGELFF.

The CDR3 loop reads CAITGTGGDSPLHF. Here the CDR3 DNA reads TGTGCCATCACTGGGACAGGGGGCGACTCACCCCTCCACTTT. This chain links TRBV10-3 with TRBJ1-6; 12 nucleotides agree with TRBD1. CDR1 and CDR2 from the germline V gene are ENHRY and SYGVKD. V shed 7 bases, J shed 10 bases, and the junction held 5 bases outside the gene matches. CDR3 size: 14 residues.

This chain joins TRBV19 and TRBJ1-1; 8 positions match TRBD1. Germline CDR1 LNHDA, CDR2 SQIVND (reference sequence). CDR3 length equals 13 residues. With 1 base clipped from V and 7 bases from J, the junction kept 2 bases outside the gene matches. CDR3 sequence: CASSIVGTGEAFF. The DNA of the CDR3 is TGTGCCAGTAGTATAGTGGGGACAGGTGAAGCTTTCTTT.

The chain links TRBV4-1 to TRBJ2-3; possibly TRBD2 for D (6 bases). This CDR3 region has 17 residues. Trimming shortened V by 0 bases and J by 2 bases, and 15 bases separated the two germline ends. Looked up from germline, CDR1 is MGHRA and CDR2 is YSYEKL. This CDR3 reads CASSQEGWRETTDTQYF. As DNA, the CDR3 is TGCGCCAGCAGCCAAGAAGGTTGGAGGGAGACCACAGATACGCAGTATTTT.

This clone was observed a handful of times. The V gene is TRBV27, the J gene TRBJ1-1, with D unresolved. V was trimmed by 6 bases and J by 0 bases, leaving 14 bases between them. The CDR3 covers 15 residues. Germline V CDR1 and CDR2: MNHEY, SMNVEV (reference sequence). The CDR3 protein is CASRPSRTVNTEAFF. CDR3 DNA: TGTGCCAGCAGACCATCTCGTACAGTGAACACTGAAGCTTTCTTT.

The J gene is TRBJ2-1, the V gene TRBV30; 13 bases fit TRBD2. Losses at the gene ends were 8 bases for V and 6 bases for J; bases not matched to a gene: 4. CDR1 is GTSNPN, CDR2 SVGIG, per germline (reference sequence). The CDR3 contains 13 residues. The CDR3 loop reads CAGGTSGINEQFF. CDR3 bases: TGTGCCGGCGGGACTAGCGGGATCAATGAGCAGTTCTTC.

The CDR3 nucleotides read TGCGCCAGCAGCCGGGACAGTAGCAATCAGCCCCAGCATTTT. It translates to CASSRDSSNQPQHF. The chain joins TRBV5-1 to TRBJ1-5, with 7 bases matching TRBD1. Germline-derived CDR1 and CDR2 are SGHRS and YFSETQ. V lost 4 bases, J lost 0 bases, and 1 base stayed unmatched. The length of the CDR3 is 14 residues.

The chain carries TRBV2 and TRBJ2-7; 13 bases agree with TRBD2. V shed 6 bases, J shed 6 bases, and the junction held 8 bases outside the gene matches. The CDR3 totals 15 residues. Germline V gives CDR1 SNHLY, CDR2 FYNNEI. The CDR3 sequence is CASSVGLAGAGEQYF. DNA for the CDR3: TGTGCCAGCAGCGTAGGACTAGCGGGAGCCGGCGAGCAGTACTTC.

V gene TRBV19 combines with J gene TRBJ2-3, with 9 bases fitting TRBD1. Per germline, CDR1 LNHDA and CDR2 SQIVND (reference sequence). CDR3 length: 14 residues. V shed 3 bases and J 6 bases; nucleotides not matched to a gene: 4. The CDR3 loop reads CASSIGTGFDTQYF. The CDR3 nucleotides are TGTGCCAGTAGTATCGGGACAGGGTTTGATACGCAGTATTTT.

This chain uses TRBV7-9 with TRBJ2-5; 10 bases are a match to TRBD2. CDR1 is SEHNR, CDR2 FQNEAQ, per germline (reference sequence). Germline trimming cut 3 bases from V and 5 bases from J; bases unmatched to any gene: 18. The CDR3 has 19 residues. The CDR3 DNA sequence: TGTGCCAGCAGCTTCTTGGGGCTAGCGGGAGAAGGAGGCAGGGAGACCCAGTACTTC. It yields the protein CASSFLGLAGEGGRETQYF.

CDR3: CASSLSPSPSLAGQYNEQFF. DNA of the CDR3: TGTGCCAGCAGTTTATCCCCCTCCCCCTCACTAGCGGGACAGTACAATGAGCAGTTCTTC. The chain couples TRBV28 to TRBJ2-1; the match to TRBD2 covers 10 bases. CDR3 size: 20 residues. Trimming at V came to 1 base and at J to 4 bases, leaving 16 bases not matched to a gene. Germline V gives CDR1 MDHEN, CDR2 SYDVKM.

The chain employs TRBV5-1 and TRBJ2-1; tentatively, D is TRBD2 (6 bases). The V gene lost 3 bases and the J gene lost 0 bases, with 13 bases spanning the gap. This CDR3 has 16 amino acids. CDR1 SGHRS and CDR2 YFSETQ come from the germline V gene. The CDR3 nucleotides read TGCGCCAGCAGCTCGGGACTCTTGAGCTCCTACAATGAGCAGTTCTTC. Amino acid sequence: CASSSGLLSSYNEQFF.

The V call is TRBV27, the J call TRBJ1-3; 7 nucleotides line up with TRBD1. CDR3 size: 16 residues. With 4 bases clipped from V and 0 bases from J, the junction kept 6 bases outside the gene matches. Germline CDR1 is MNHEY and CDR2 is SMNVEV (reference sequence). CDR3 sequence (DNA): TGTGCCAGCAGTTCCCGGGGACAGCTCTCTGGAAACACCATATATTTT. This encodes CASSSRGQLSGNTIYF.

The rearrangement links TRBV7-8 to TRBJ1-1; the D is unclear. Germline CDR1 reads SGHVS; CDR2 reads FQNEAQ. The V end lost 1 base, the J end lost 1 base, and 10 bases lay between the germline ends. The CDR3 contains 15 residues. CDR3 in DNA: TGTGCCAGCAGCTTAGGCCCAGGAGGGAACACTGAAGCTTTCTTT. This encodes CASSLGPGGNTEAFF.

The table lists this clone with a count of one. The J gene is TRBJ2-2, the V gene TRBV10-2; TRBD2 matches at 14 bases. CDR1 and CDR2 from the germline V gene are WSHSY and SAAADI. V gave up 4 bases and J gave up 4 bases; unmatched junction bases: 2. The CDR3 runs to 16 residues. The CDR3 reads CASSGGLAGVTGELFF. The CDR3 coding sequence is TGCGCCAGCAGTGGGGGACTAGCGGGAGTCACCGGGGAGCTGTTTTTT.

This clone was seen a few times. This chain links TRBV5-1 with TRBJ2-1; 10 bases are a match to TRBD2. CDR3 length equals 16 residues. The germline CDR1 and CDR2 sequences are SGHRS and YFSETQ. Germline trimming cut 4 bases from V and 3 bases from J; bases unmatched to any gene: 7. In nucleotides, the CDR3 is TGCGCCAGCAGCGCGCGGACTAGCGGCAGCTACAATGAGCAGTTCTTC. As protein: CASSARTSGSYNEQFF.

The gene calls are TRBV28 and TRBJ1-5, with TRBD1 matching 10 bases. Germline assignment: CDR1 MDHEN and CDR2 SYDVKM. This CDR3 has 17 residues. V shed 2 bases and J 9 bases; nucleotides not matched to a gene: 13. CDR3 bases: TGTGCCAGCAGTTTAAGCGGGACAGGGGCCACAAGGCGGCCCCAGCATTTT. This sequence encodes CASSLSGTGATRRPQHF.

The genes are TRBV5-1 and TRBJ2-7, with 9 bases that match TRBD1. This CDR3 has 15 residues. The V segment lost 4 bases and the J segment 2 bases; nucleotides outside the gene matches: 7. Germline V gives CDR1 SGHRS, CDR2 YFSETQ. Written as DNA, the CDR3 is TGCGCCAGCAGCCCCCGGACAGGGGAACCCTACGAGCAGTACTTC. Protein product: CASSPRTGEPYEQYF.